This T cell receptor (beta chain) appears in the sequencing data of a study of blood T cell repertoires in COVID-19. Across the study: Acute and convalescent COVID-19 specimens originated in the United States, Italy and Spain. In each case, the material was cDNA or gDNA derived from T cells, B-cell-depleted T cells, or PBMCs.

The protocol was immunoSEQ multiplex PCR, while the TCRdb copy is restricted to in-frame clones and leaves out a portion. The sample has 30,000 to 40,000 clones; more than 85% are singletons. The CDR3 totals 13 residues. V was pared by 0 bases and J by 5 bases, with 7 bases between. Per the germline V gene, CDR1 is SGDLS and CDR2 is YYNGEE. The TCR comes from a woman older than 75 with acute or convalescent COVID-19. The rearrangement links TRBV9 to TRBJ2-3, with D unclear. Specimen: peripheral blood. The CDR3 here is CASSVGAEDTQYF. In DNA form, the CDR3 reads TGTGCCAGCAGCGTAGGCGCGGAAGATACGCAGTATTTT.